These 10 T cell receptor beta chains came from one sample sequenced in a study of T cells in Graves' hyperthyroidism and ophthalmopathy. Researchers amplified the TCR beta CDR3 regions from RNA transcripts. A first-round RT-PCR of the TCR CDR3 used the HTBI primer set. TCRdb fed the multiplex PCR reads into MiXCR, producing one record per CDR3 protein. This sample has under 250,000 distinct CDR3 sequences, with around 25% found just once. Source material: blood. These receptors all come from a woman between 40 and 50 years old with Graves' ophthalmopathy.

This clonotype was observed at least ten times. The chain combines TRBV7-8 with TRBJ2-5; D tentatively reads TRBD1 or TRBD2 (5 bases each). The CDR3 length is 15 residues. Between the trimmed V and J ends, which lost 1 base and 0 bases, there was a span of 9 bases. Germline lookup yields CDR1 SGHVS and CDR2 FQNEAQ. Written as DNA, the CDR3 is TGTGCCAGCAGCTTAGTATGGGACCACCAAGAGACCCAGTACTTC. Translating gives CASSLVWDHQETQYF.

Only a few counts were recorded for this clonotype. The V and J genes are TRBV6-1 and TRBJ2-2; 7 bases align to TRBD2. J was trimmed by 6 bases and V by 7 bases; bases with no gene match: 8. Germline values: CDR1 MNHNS, CDR2 SASEGT. This CDR3 contains 14 residues. The CDR3 loop reads CASKGREISGELFF. As DNA, the CDR3 is TGTGCCAGCAAAGGGCGGGAGATTTCCGGGGAGCTGTTTTTT.

This chain joins TRBV7-3 and TRBJ2-2; D is perhaps TRBD1 (5 bases). V gave up 5 bases and J gave up 6 bases, with 13 bases separating them. CDR1 and CDR2 (germline): SGHTA, FQGTGA. The CDR3 has 14 amino acids. The CDR3 reads CASSPNPTAGELFF. The CDR3 DNA sequence: TGTGCCAGCAGCCCCAACCCGACAGCCGGGGAGCTGTTTTTT.

The chain employs TRBV2 and TRBJ2-7, with D hard to call. The CDR3 runs to 14 residues. Germline V gene sequence: CDR1 SNHLY, CDR2 FYNNEI. Trimming shortened V by 8 bases and J by 0 bases, and 14 bases separated the two germline ends. The CDR3 region has the DNA TGTGCCAGCGGTGCGACTGAGGCCTCCTACGAGCAGTACTTC. It translates to CASGATEASYEQYF.

This clonotype has a count of ten or more. The chain employs TRBV6-5 and TRBJ2-2; D unclear. The CDR3 length is 14 residues. Germline V gene sequence: CDR1 MNHEY, CDR2 SVGAGI. The V and J ends lost 2 bases and 0 bases respectively, with 4 bases between them. CDR3 amino acids: CASSYGANTGELFF. The CDR3 DNA sequence: TGTGCCAGCAGTTACGGGGCGAACACCGGGGAGCTGTTTTTT.

Ten or more counts support this clonotype. V and J are TRBV12-3 or TRBV12-4 and TRBJ1-2, with no clear D. The CDR3 has 14 residues. Trimming stripped 0 bases from V and 4 bases from J, with 9 bases between. This CDR3 reads CASSLAPDLYGYTF. The CDR3 DNA sequence: TGTGCCAGCAGTTTAGCCCCGGACCTCTATGGCTACACCTTC.

This clonotype was seen repeatedly, ten times or more. This chain connects TRBV24-1 to TRBJ1-5; D might be TRBD1 (5 bases). The CDR3 covers 14 residues. V lost 2 bases and J lost 1, with 5 bases in between. Germline V gene data show CDR1 as KGHDR and CDR2 as SFDVKD. The CDR3 is CATSDWDSNQPQHF. The CDR3 DNA sequence: TGTGCCACCAGTGATTGGGACAGCAATCAGCCCCAGCATTTT.

There are many counts of this clonotype. The chain recombines TRBV4-1 with TRBJ2-7, with D hard to call. Trimming cost V 4 bases and J 0 bases, with 10 bases left between them. Germline-derived CDR1 and CDR2 are MGHRA and YSYEKL. The CDR3 runs 14 residues. The CDR3 DNA is TGCGCCAGCAGCCCCCGCGGCCTCTCCTACGAGCAGTACTTC. Protein sequence: CASSPRGLSYEQYF.

Many counts were recorded for this clonotype. The V gene is TRBV27, the J gene TRBJ2-7; 9 nucleotides match TRBD2. Germline values: CDR1 MNHEY, CDR2 SMNVEV (reference sequence). V was pared by 4 bases and J by 3 bases, with 10 bases of the junction left unmatched. The CDR3 has 16 amino acids. The CDR3 spells CASSSSGREGLYEQYF. CDR3 nucleotides: TGTGCCAGCAGTTCGTCCGGGCGGGAGGGCCTCTACGAGCAGTACTTC.

A word on this clonotype: One end of the junction is discordant with germline, which a read error may explain. The chain has TRBV19 and TRBJ1-5; D call uncertain. The CDR3 sequence is 15 residues long. The germline gives CDR1 LNHDA, CDR2 SQIVND (reference sequence). DNA of the CDR3: TGTGCCAGTAGTACCGACAAGGGAGACAATCAGCCCCAGCCTTTT. Amino acid sequence: CASSTDKGDNQPQPF. The variable domain in full, with the rest retrieved from reference TRBV19 and TRBJ1-5, is DGGITQSPKYLFRKEGQNVTLSCEQNLNHDAMYWYRQDPGQGLRLIYYSQIVNDFQKGDIAEGYSVSREKKESFPLTVTSAQKNPTAFYLCASSTDKGDNQPQPFGDGTRLSIL.